Listed below are T cell receptor beta chains from one sample, sequenced in a study of Ad26.COV2.S vaccination and SARS-CoV-2 variants. TCRdb's copy holds only in-frame clones and misses some; the assay was immunoSEQ multiplex PCR. Seen here are roughly 350,000 clones, about 89% observed once, and the top ten hold just under 5%. The material was peripheral blood, obtained in a trial of Ad26.COV2.S vaccine versus placebo. The receptors originated from a person between 18 and 65 years old who received the Ad26.COV2.S COVID-19 vaccine or a placebo. CDR3s include the opening cysteine and the closing phenylalanine or tryptophan. Each record gives: J gene, D gene, V gene, CDR3 protein. D genes are given only for firm matches.

>TRBJ2-7|NA|TRBV30
CAWSRGFGYEQYF
>TRBJ1-5|TRBD1|TRBV28
CASSFLIRGQGSNQPQHF
>TRBJ2-2|NA|TRBV14
CASSQGRGSDTGELFF
>TRBJ1-6|TRBD1|TRBV7-9
CASSSRQGLAPLHF
>TRBJ2-2|NA|TRBV2
CASSKNPQGTGELFF
>TRBJ2-7|NA|TRBV28
CASSDTGLKQYF
>TRBJ2-7|NA|TRBV29-1
CSATNPIGVQYF
>TRBJ2-7|TRBD2|TRBV4-1
CASSQGAGGAYEQYF
>TRBJ2-7|TRBD2|TRBV24-1
CATSDKRTSGTYEQYF
>TRBJ1-5|NA|TRBV6-1
CASSDSGEAQPQHF
>TRBJ1-1|NA|TRBV19
CASSIDRERVMNTEAFF
>TRBJ1-5|NA|TRBV29-1
CSVATQPDQPQHF
>TRBJ2-7|NA|TRBV19
CASSKGTGFGSEQYF
>TRBJ2-2|TRBD2|TRBV7-8
CASRRTSGSGTGELFF
>TRBJ2-1|TRBD1|TRBV30
CAWSVQGQDEQFF
>TRBJ1-1|TRBD1|TRBV7-2
CASSAQDRGQVNTEAFF
>TRBJ2-7|NA|TRBV27
CASSAYGVRIDEQYF
>TRBJ2-1|TRBD2|TRBV4-1
CASSSGLAGISYNEQFF
>TRBJ1-5|NA|TRBV6-1
CASSERRGTQRTNQPQHF
>TRBJ2-7|TRBD2|TRBV27
CASSLSRGGPYEQYF
>TRBJ2-3|NA|TRBV19
CASRPGPWSDTQYF
>TRBJ2-1|TRBD2|TRBV15
CATSREQGGLAGVGEQFF
>TRBJ2-1|NA|TRBV2
CASSDRGSYNEQFF
>TRBJ1-2|NA|TRBV18
CASSLRLDGGYTF
>TRBJ2-5|TRBD1|TRBV9
CASSGTGVRETQYF
>TRBJ2-1|NA|TRBV19
CASSIVPRAGRDNEQFF
>TRBJ1-2|NA|TRBV2
CASHREQDGYTF
>TRBJ2-7|TRBD2|TRBV5-1
CASSVRTSGSVEQYF
>TRBJ2-3|TRBD2|TRBV3-1/TRBV3-2
CASSPLAGESTDTQYF
>TRBJ2-3|TRBD2|TRBV28
CASSFAGRGNTQYF
>TRBJ1-3|NA|TRBV19
CATANSLPGNTIYF
>TRBJ2-7|NA|TRBV28
CASSTPGGTYEQYF
>TRBJ2-3|TRBD2|TRBV4-2
CASSHRGGRLTDTQYF